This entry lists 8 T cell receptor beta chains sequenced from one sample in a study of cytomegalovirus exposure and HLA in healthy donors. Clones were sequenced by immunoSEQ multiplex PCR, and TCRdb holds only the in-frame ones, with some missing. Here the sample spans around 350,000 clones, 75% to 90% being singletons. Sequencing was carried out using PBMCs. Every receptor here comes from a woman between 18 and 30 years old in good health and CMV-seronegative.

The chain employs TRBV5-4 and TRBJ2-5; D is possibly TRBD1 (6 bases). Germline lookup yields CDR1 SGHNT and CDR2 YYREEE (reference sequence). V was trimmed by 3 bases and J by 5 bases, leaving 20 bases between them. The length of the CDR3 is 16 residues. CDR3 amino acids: CASSSEQGGYVETQYF. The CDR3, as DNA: TGTGCCAGCAGCTCCGAACAGGGCGGGTACGTCGAGACCCAGTACTTC.

The chain's CDR3 is CASSAGRTNYGYTF. In DNA form, the CDR3 reads TGTGCCAGCTCAGCAGGCCGAACTAACTATGGCTACACCTTC. V is TRBV6-6 and J is TRBJ1-2; D remains unclear. CDR1 MNHNY and CDR2 SVGAGI come from the germline V gene (reference sequence). This CDR3 region has 14 residues. V was pared by 8 bases and J by 0 bases, with 13 bases between.

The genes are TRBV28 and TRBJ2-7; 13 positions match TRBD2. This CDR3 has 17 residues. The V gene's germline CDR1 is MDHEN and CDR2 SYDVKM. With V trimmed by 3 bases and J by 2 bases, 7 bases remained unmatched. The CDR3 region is CASSFGLAGARAYEQYF. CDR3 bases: TGTGCCAGCAGTTTCGGACTAGCGGGAGCTCGAGCCTACGAGCAGTACTTC.

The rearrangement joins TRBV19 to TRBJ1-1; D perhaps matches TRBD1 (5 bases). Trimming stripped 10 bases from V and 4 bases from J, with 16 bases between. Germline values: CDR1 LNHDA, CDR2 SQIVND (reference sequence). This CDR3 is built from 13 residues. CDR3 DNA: TGTGCCACGACGCGGGACTGGGGCACTGAAGCTTTCTTT. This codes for CATTRDWGTEAFF.

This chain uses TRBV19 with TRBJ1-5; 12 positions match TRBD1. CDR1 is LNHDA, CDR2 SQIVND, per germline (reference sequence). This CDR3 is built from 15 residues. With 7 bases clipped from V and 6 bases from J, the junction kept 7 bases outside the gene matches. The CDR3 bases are TGTGCCAGTAAACCCGGGACAGGGGGCGGTCAGCCCCAGCATTTT. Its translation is CASKPGTGGGQPQHF.

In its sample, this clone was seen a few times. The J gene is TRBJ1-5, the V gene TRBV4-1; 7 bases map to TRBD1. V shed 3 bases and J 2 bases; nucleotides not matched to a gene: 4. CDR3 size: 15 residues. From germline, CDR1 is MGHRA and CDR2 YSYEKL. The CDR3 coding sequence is TGCGCCAGCAGCCAGTCCGACAGGGGCAATCAGCCCCAGCATTTT. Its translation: CASSQSDRGNQPQHF.

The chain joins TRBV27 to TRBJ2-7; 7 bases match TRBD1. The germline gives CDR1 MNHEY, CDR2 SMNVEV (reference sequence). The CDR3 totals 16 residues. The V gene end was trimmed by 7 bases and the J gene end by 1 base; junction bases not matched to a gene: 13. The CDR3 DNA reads TGTGCCAGCACCCTTCCCAGGGACAGAGATTCCTACGAGCAGTACTTC. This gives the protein CASTLPRDRDSYEQYF.

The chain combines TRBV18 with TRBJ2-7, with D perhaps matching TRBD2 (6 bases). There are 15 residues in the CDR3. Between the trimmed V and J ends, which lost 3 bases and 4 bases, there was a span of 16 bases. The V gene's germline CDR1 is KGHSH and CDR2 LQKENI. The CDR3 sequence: CASSPRGSGGYEQYF. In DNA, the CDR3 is TGTGCCAGCTCACCTCGGGGGTCCGGAGGTTACGAGCAGTACTTC. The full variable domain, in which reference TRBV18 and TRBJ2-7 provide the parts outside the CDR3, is NAGVMQNPRHLVRRRGQEARLRCSPMKGHSHVYWYRQLPEEGLKFMVYLQKENIIDESGMPKERFSAEFPKEGPSILRIQQVVRGDSAAYFCASSPRGSGGYEQYFGPGTRLTVT.